Following are 10 T cell receptor beta chains from one sample sequenced in a study of T cells in Graves' hyperthyroidism and ophthalmopathy. Amplified TCR beta CDR3 regions derived from RNA transcripts. When the TCR CDR3 underwent first-round RT-PCR, the HTBI primer set was used. In TCRdb, the multiplex PCR reads were re-called with MiXCR into one record per CDR3 protein. The top ten hold 3.8% of the sample, which has 600,000 to 650,000 distinct CDR3 sequences, roughly 16% seen once. The specimen sequenced was blood. The receptors stem from a woman under 40 with Graves' hyperthyroidism.

This chain connects TRBV7-2 to TRBJ1-3; 7 bases are a match to TRBD1. After removal of 4 bases from V and 0 bases from J, the junction contained 6 bases not matched to a gene. The length of the CDR3 is 16 residues. CDR1 and CDR2 from the germline V gene are SGHTA and FQGNSA. CDR3 DNA sequence: TGTGCCAGCAGCTACGGACAGGCGAACTCTGGAAACACCATATATTTT. Translated, it gives CASSYGQANSGNTIYF. The entire variable domain, with the rest obtained from reference TRBV7-2 and TRBJ1-3, is as follows: GAGVSQSPSNKVTEKGKDVELRCDPISGHTALYWYRQSLGQGLEFLIYFQGNSAPDKSGLPSDRFSAERTGGSVSTLTIQRTQQEDSAVYLCASSYGQANSGNTIYFGEGSWLTVV.

The CDR3 reads CASSLARETEAFF. DNA of the CDR3: TGTGCCAGCAGTTTAGCCAGAGAGACTGAAGCTTTCTTT. This rearrangement joins TRBV27 to TRBJ1-1; D gene unclear. The CDR3 runs to 13 residues. V was trimmed by 2 bases and J by 5 bases, leaving 9 bases between them. Germline V gives CDR1 MNHEY, CDR2 SMNVEV (reference sequence).

J is TRBJ2-3 and V is TRBV9, with TRBD2 identical over 9 bases. This CDR3 is built from 18 residues. V was clipped by 5 bases and J by 1 base; unmatched bases: 14. Per the germline V gene, CDR1 is SGDLS and CDR2 is YYNGEE. CDR3 amino acids: CASSGSSGGRAGTDTQYF. CDR3 bases: TGTGCCAGCAGTGGGAGTTCGGGCGGGAGGGCAGGCACAGATACGCAGTATTTT.

This clonotype was counted only a few times. The CDR3 sequence is CASSLNPGIGGYTF. Here the CDR3 DNA reads TGCGCCAGCAGCTTAAACCCAGGGATAGGTGGCTACACCTTC. The J gene is TRBJ1-2, the V gene TRBV5-1; possibly TRBD1 for D (5 bases). From germline, CDR1 is SGHRS and CDR2 YFSETQ. V lost 2 bases and J 7 bases, leaving 15 bases between the germline ends. The CDR3 extends over 14 amino acids.

On this clonotype itself: One end of the junction varies from germline; a read error may be responsible. Here the CDR3 DNA reads TGTGCCAGCAGCTTTGCGAGGAATGAAAAACTGTTTTTT. Protein: CASSFARNEKLFF. The chain combines TRBV5-1 with TRBJ1-4; D not resolved. The CDR3 has 13 residues. CDR1 and CDR2 from the germline V gene are SGHRS and YFSETQ.

This clonotype was observed a few times. Germline is not matched at one junction end, which may reflect a read error. CDR3 amino acids: CSVLLNEKLFF. The CDR3 nucleotides are TGCAGTGTACTCCTAAATGAAAAGCTGTTTTTT. This chain connects TRBV20-1 to TRBJ1-4, with D unclear. The CDR3 has 11 residues. Germline V gene sequence: CDR1 DFQATT, CDR2 SNEGSKA (reference sequence).

This clonotype has at least ten counts. The V and J genes are TRBV6-2 or TRBV6-3 and TRBJ2-7; 9 nucleotides agree with TRBD1. Germline V gene data show CDR1 as MNHEY and CDR2 as SVGEGT. With V trimmed by 0 bases and J by 6 bases, 15 bases remained unmatched. The CDR3 length is 18 residues. CDR3 amino acids: CASSYSINRGRISCEQYF. The CDR3 region has the DNA TGTGCCAGCAGTTACTCGATTAACAGGGGGCGCATTTCGTGCGAGCAGTACTTC.

This clonotype has a count of ten or more. The chain is built from TRBV6-1 and TRBJ1-2; 11 positions match TRBD1. The CDR3 loop spans 16 amino acids. The V segment lost 5 bases and the J segment 5 bases; nucleotides outside the gene matches: 10. The germline CDR1 and CDR2 sequences are MNHNS and SASEGT. DNA for the CDR3: TGTGCCAGCAGTCCCTCACCGGGACAGGGGGTTTATGGCTACACCTTC. Its protein is CASSPSPGQGVYGYTF.

This clonotype was found a few times. J is TRBJ1-5 and V is TRBV12-3 or TRBV12-4; possible D gene TRBD1, 5 bases. Between the trimmed V and J ends, which lost 4 bases and 4 bases, there was a span of 11 bases. The CDR3 covers 14 residues. The CDR3 DNA reads as TGTGCCAGCAGTTATTGGGGCAGTAATCAGCCCCAGCATTTT. Translation gives CASSYWGSNQPQHF.

This clonotype was seen repeatedly, ten times or more. V is TRBV28 and J is TRBJ1-1; 8 nucleotides align to TRBD1. CDR1 and CDR2 (germline): MDHEN, SYDVKM. Germline trimming cut 7 bases from V and 7 bases from J; bases unmatched to any gene: 11. The CDR3 is made up of 14 amino acids. The CDR3 protein is CASIAGGGRGEAFF. The CDR3 coding sequence is TGTGCCAGCATTGCAGGGGGCGGCCGGGGTGAAGCTTTCTTT. The entire variable domain, with the rest obtained from reference TRBV28 and TRBJ1-1, is as follows: DVKVTQSSRYLVKRTGEKVFLECVQDMDHENMFWYRQDPGLGLRLIYFSYDVKMKEKGDIPEGYSVSREKKERFSLILESASTNQTSMYLCASIAGGGRGEAFFGQGTRLTVV.